This T cell receptor beta chain emerged from a study of shared clonotypes between healthy human individuals. Study-wide points: Clonotype sharing among donors was expected to depend on sequencing depth. Naive subsets usually exceeded memory subsets in estimated richness.

Naivety among CD8 cells was defined by CD45RO negativity and positive CCR7 selection, thereby excluding terminally differentiated effector memory CD45RA+ cells. V lost 6 bases to trimming and J lost 6 bases, with 11 bases between them. There are 13 residues in the CDR3. CDR1 and CDR2 (germline): SEHNR, FQNEAQ (reference sequence). This table comes from immunoSEQ multiplex PCR, and its TCRdb copy is limited to in-frame clones, with some not included. The sample has around 600,000 clones, 90% to 95% seen once; the top ten hold approximately 0.12%. As to this clone: Its antigen is currently unknown.

Sequences were obtained from naive CD8+ T cells sorted from blood. The source is a woman in her thirties in good health. The rearrangement uses TRBV7-9 and TRBJ1-4; D remains ambiguous. The CDR3 protein is CASRGLTDEKLFF. CDR3 sequence (DNA): TGTGCCAGCAGAGGCCTTACTGATGAAAAACTGTTTTTT.